This T cell receptor (beta chain) was obtained from a study of T cell changes during pregnancy in multiple sclerosis. V was trimmed by 2 bases and J by 0 bases, leaving 5 bases between them. Germline CDR1 and CDR2: MNHEY and SVGAGI. The CDR3 sequence is 14 residues long. Measured with immunoSEQ multiplex PCR; TCRdb has only the in-frame clones, and not every one. The sample lists about 50,000 clones, 91% occurring once. This clone was found many times. The sample consisted of CD8+ T cells from peripheral blood mononuclear cells, taken after pregnancy. This TCR was sampled from a female donor with multiple sclerosis, enrolled in a pregnancy study. The gene calls are TRBV6-5 and TRBJ1-3, with D hard to call. The CDR3 spells CASSYELSGNTIYF. The CDR3, as DNA: TGTGCCAGCAGTTACGAACTCTCTGGAAACACCATATATTTT.